Below, one TCR beta chain is given with its context. Its antigen is currently unknown. These data come from a study of siplizumab effects on memory and regulatory T cells. General study results and limits: With siplizumab, cumulative frequency of CD4+ memory-derived alloreactive sequences dropped significantly. A major contribution to the alloresponse seemed to be made by naive T cells, which seemed more diverse than memory cells.

CDR3 length: 14 residues. Germline CDR1 and CDR2: LNHDA and SQIVND (reference sequence). J gave up 4 bases and V 6 bases, and 3 bases lay outside the gene matches. The assay was immunoSEQ multiplex PCR, and TCRdb's table has in-frame clones only and misses some. Of 95,000 to 110,000 clones listed, over 90% are singletons. This chain links TRBV19 with TRBJ2-1; 10 bases match TRBD1. Sequencing input: Tregs sorted from blood. The origin of this receptor is a human donor in good health. CDR3 sequence reads: CASRPGQGYNEQFF. CDR3 nucleotides: TGTGCCAGTAGACCGGGACAGGGGTACAATGAGCAGTTCTTC.